These T cell receptor beta chains were read from a single sample in a study of blood T cell repertoires in COVID-19. Sequencing was performed with immunoSEQ multiplex PCR; in TCRdb, only in-frame clones are kept and a portion is missing. The table has over 30,000 clones, around 88% seen once; the top ten hold around 6.5%. Sample: peripheral blood. These TCRs come from a human donor in a cohort sampled during active COVID-19. CDR3s include the opening cysteine and the closing phenylalanine or tryptophan. A D gene is named only where the DNA matches it firmly. Part of the rows lack a size; the others show once, few, many or a class for expanded clones.

TRBD2	TRBV12-5	TRBJ2-1	.	TGTGCTAGTGGTTCGACACCCGCGGCGGGAGGTAGGAATGAGCAGTTCTTC	CASGSTPAAGGRNEQFF
TRBD2	TRBV20-1	TRBJ2-1	.	TGCAGTGCTGAACTAGCGGAGCAGTTCTTC	CSAELAEQFF
.	TRBV6-5	TRBJ1-5	.	TGTGCCAGCAGTTTGGGGGGGGCTCAGCCCCAGCATTTT	CASSLGGAQPQHF
TRBD2	TRBV6-5	TRBJ2-2	few	TGTGCCAGCGGGGGACTAGCCGCCACCGGGGAGCTGTTTTTT	CASGGLAATGELFF
.	TRBV6-5	TRBJ2-7	.	TGTGCCAGCAGCCGGGGTGAGCAGTACTTC	CASSRGEQYF
.	TRBV29-1	TRBJ2-1	.	TGCAGCGTTGAGGGTGAACTAGCTGCGGTGCAGTTCTTC	CSVEGELAAVQFF
.	TRBV28	TRBJ1-4	.	TGTGCCAGCAGTCCCCCCCCGGGTTTCCCAGGAACGAGCGGGGGTGCTAATGAAAAACTGTTTTTT	CASSPPPGFPGTSGGANEKLFF
TRBD1	TRBV19	TRBJ1-1	.	TGTGCCAGTACATTAACAGGGGACACTGAAGCTTTCTTT	CASTLTGDTEAFF
TRBD1	TRBV13	TRBJ2-7	.	TGTGCCAGCTCTATTCTGACAGGGGACTACGAGCAGTACTTC	CASSILTGDYEQYF
.	TRBV3-1/TRBV3-2	TRBJ2-7	.	TGTGCCAGCAGTCGCGACACTTACTCCTACGAGCAGTACTTC	CASSRDTYSYEQYF
TRBD1	TRBV6-4	TRBJ2-1	.	TGTGCCAGCAGTGGGGGGACAGGCGGTACCAACAATGAGCAGTTCTTC	CASSGGTGGTNNEQFF
.	TRBV4-3	TRBJ2-2	few	TGCGCCAGCAGCCAAGAGCGAGGAGGGAGGATGAACACCGGGGAGCTGTTTTTT	CASSQERGGRMNTGELFF
TRBD2	TRBV6-2/TRBV6-3	TRBJ2-1	.	TGTGCCAGCAGTACCTGGGGCCCTAGCGGCCCAGACAATGAGCAGTTCTTC	CASSTWGPSGPDNEQFF
.	TRBV3-1/TRBV3-2	TRBJ2-5	.	TGTGCCAGCAGCCACGGGACATACCAAGAGACCCAGTACTTC	CASSHGTYQETQYF
TRBD2	TRBV11-2	TRBJ2-7	.	TGTGCCAGCAGACTAGCGGGAGAGAGATACGAGCAGTACTTC	CASRLAGERYEQYF
.	TRBV9	TRBJ2-3	.	TGTGCCAGCAGCGTCGGAGATACGCAGTATTTT	CASSVGDTQYF
.	TRBV19	TRBJ1-1	.	TGTGCCAGTAGTATAATGTCGAGAAACACTGAAGCTTTCTTT	CASSIMSRNTEAFF
.	TRBV29-1	TRBJ2-7	few	TGCAGCGTCGCAAACAGGGGACTTCCCTACGAGCAGTACTTC	CSVANRGLPYEQYF
TRBD1	TRBV27	TRBJ2-7	few	TGTGCCAGCAGTTCCTACAGTCCCCCGGGACAGGGCTCCTACGAGCAGTACTTC	CASSSYSPPGQGSYEQYF
.	TRBV2	TRBJ2-7	.	TGTGCCAGCAGTCCCGGGATCGGGCCCTACGAGCAGTACTTC	CASSPGIGPYEQYF